This entry features one T cell receptor delta chain sequence. TCRdb shows a much larger clone's protein in place of this DNA's translation, and the two differ at residue 13, likely through a read error; the protein shown is translated from the DNA. TCRdb ran CATT on the reads. Of over 950 delta-chain clones listed, around 3.6% are singletons. CDR3 length: 16 residues. The germline V gene has CDR1 GEAIGNYY and CDR2 EKD. The sample is drawn from a study of gamma-delta chains in newborns, infants, children. Background on the study: Microbial exposure reportedly drives polyclonal innate γδ T cell expansion after birth.

Sequenced material: blood. The TCR originated in a child who was a newborn, infant or young child, either healthy, febrile or measles-vaccinated (not recorded which). This rearrangement joins TRDV2 to TRDJ3, with 7 nucleotides matching TRDD3. The CDR3 coding sequence is TGTGCCTGTGACTGGGGGAGCTCCTGGGACACCCGACGGATGTTTTTC. Protein product: CACDWGSSWDTRRMFF.